The present TCR beta chain was sequenced within a study of shared clonotypes between healthy human individuals (dated by TCRdb to 2020 to 2022). General notes on the study: A couple of women and three men aged 18 to 49 years were included in the cohort. For each donor, CD4 naive and CD4 memory were each run on three plates, CD8 naive on two plates, and CD8 memory on one plate. The study deeply sequenced blood TCR repertoires of five healthy adults to estimate repertoire size and the extent of clonotype sharing between individuals. Leukapheresis yielded between about 0.94 and 8.9 billion PBMCs per donor. To increase sequencing depth and limit assay-specific biases, TCR repertoire library preparation and sequencing were carried out by different laboratories using diverse techniques.

Here is what the overall study found, with its caveats: Clonotypes shared by all four sorted-subset donors showed higher generation probabilities than non-shared clonotypes. Pairwise subsampling led to the expectation that sequencing depth would affect the degree of clonotype sharing among donors. Across a handful of donors, about 4.5% of naive CD4, roughly 3.5% of naive CD8, approximately 2.5% of memory CD4, and roughly 0.4% of memory CD8 clonotypes were shared. The small number of donors limited the genetic and exposure-history diversity represented. Incomplete sequencing was indicated by rarefaction of sorted-subset datasets, despite the large sequencing depth. Sampling was limited to blood, and TCR repertoires in tissue likely differ from TCR repertoires in blood. Naive subsets generally had larger estimated clonotype richness than memory subsets did.

The donors were healthy, HIV-negative adults with no recently reported acute infections or vaccinations. Only Caucasian adults living in Nashville, Tennessee, USA were represented among the donors. CD4+ T cells were enriched by magnetic negative selection, after which naive cells were positively selected on CD45RA and the negative fraction was taken as the memory subset. After blood collection by leukapheresis, PBMCs were isolated using Ficoll-Histopaque density gradient centrifugation and then cryopreserved in the vapor phase of liquid nitrogen. Analytical flow cytometry was used to check the purity and quantity of each magnetically sorted T cell population. Genomic DNA was isolated from each sorted fraction and quantified by UV absorbance on a Nanodrop 2000c. TCR CDR3 regions were amplified from genomic DNA by multiplex PCR using the deep immunoSEQ assay. Extracted genomic DNA from each cell subset was spread evenly across all wells of several immunoSEQ 96-well plates, with each plate serving as a replicate. For sorted subsets, approximately 200 ng of genomic DNA, equivalent to roughly 30,000 T cell genomes, went into each replicate PCR. Purified libraries were quantified with a Qubit 3.0 fluorometer, sized on a Bioanalyzer 2100, and re-quantified with the KAPA Library Quantification kit. A separate single-read 150-cycle Illumina NextSeq 550 flow cell was used to sequence each immunoSEQ 96-well plate. On the authors' methods: The immunoSEQ output contained only junctional sequences without quality scores, so filtering could not match that applied to full-length reads. Sequences were annotated with PyIR, a Python wrapper for IgBLAST v1.9, and V/J genes and CDR3 were assigned using IMGT germline references. Reads were removed for weak V/J assignments (E-value above 1e-6), missing CDR3, stop codons, out-of-frame junctions, or ambiguous translated residues. A V3J clonotype was defined by an identical inferred V gene, J gene, and CDR3 amino acid sequence. The percentage overlap between two repertoires was calculated by dividing the number of shared unique clonotypes by the size of the smaller repertoire. Richness of each repertoire was evaluated using RTK rarefaction, the Chao1 estimator, and Recon v2.1 estimates of unobserved clonotypes. For all TCRbeta clonotypes obtained by the gDNA method from a few donors, generation probabilities were computed with OLGA. This is the immuneACCESS table as TCRdb keeps it, with only in-frame sequences that have V and J called. A part of the clones is gone; compared with another copy, unresolved V genes explain less than half, and the rest is unexplained. V, J and clone size reflect that table, while D and trimming were determined from the DNA. The sample includes over a million clones, with around 74% observed a single time. Of the sample, 1.4% is held by the ten largest clones.

This clone has only one observation. The antigen it recognizes is unknown. No qualities accompany the bases; no much larger clone lies one base away. Cut back by 6 bases and 1 base, the V and J ends lie 9 bases apart. CDR1 and CDR2 were assigned from the germline V gene as SNHLY and FYNNEI. The CDR3 starts with the cysteine, ends with the phenylalanine, and has 13 residues. Only the CDR3 portion is preserved as DNA: 39 bases, with reading frame beginning at the first base. The receptor's source is a man younger than 30 in good health. Sequencing used memory CD4+ T cells sorted from blood. This specimen's cell subset or site label, per the study, means: CD45RA-negative fraction. This chain joins TRBV2 to TRBJ1-1; TRBD1 is a weak D gene call, 5 bases matching. In nucleotide form, the sequence is TGTGCCAGCAGACCGGGACGGAACACTGAAGCTTTCTTT. Its translation reads: CASRPGRNTEAFF.